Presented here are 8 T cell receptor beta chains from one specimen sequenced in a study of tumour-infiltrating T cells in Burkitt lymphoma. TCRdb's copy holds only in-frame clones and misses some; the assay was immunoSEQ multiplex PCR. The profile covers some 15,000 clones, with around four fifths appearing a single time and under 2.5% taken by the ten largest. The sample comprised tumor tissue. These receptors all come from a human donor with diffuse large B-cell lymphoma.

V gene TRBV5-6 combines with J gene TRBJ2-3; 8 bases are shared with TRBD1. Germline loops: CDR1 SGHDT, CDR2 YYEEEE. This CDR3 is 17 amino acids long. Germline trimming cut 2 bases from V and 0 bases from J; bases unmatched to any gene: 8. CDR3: CASSFRVGTGSTDTQYF. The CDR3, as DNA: TGTGCCAGCAGCTTTCGGGTCGGGACAGGAAGCACAGATACGCAGTATTTT.

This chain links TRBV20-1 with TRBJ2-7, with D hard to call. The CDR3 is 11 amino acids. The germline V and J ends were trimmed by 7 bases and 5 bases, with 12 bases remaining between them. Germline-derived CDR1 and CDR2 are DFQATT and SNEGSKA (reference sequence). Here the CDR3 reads CSVSKGNEQYF. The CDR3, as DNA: TGCAGTGTTAGCAAAGGGAACGAGCAGTACTTC.

CDR3 in DNA: TGTGCCAGTAGAAAGACAGGGGGAGATGGCTACACCTTC. Protein product: CASRKTGGDGYTF. The V call is TRBV19, the J call TRBJ1-2, with 9 bases identical to TRBD1. The CDR3 has 13 residues. The germline gives CDR1 LNHDA, CDR2 SQIVND (reference sequence). J gave up 6 bases and V 6 bases, and 5 bases lay outside the gene matches.

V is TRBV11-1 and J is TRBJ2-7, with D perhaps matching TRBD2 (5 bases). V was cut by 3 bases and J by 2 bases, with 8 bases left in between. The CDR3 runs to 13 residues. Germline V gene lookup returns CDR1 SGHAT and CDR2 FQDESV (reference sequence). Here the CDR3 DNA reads TGTGCCAGCAGCTTGAGCGGAACCTACGAGCAGTACTTC. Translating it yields CASSLSGTYEQYF.

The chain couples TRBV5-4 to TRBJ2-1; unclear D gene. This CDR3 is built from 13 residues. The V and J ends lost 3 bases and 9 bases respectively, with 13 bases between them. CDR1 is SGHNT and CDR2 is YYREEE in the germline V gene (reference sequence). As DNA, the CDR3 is TGTGCCAGCAGCTCAACCGAACGCATTGAGCAGTTCTTC. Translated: CASSSTERIEQFF.

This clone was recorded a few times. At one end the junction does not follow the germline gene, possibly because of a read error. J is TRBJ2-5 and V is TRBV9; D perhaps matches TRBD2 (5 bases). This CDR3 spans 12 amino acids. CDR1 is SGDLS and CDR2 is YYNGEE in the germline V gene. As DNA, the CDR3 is TGTGCCAGCAGCCCATTCAGAGGGATAACGCACTTC. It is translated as CASSPFRGITHF.

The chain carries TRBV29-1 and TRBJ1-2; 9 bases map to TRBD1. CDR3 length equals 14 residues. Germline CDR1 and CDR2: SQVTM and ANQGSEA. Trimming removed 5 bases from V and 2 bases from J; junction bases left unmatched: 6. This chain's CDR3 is CSVYQGQGNYGYTF. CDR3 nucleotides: TGCAGCGTTTACCAGGGACAGGGAAACTATGGCTACACCTTC. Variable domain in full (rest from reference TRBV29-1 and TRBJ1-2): SAVISQKPSRDICQRGTSLTIQCQVDSQVTMMFWYRQQPGQSLTLIATANQGSEATYESGFVIDKFPISRPNLTFSTLTVSNMSPEDSSIYLCSVYQGQGNYGYTFGSGTRLTVV.

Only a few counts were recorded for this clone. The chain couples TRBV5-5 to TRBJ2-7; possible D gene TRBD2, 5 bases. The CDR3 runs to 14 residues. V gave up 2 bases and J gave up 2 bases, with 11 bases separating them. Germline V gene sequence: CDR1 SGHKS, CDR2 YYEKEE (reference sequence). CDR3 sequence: CASSLVARTYEQYF. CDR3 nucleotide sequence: TGTGCCAGCAGCTTAGTAGCGCGGACCTACGAGCAGTACTTC.